A single sample is the source of the 14 T cell receptor beta chains below, sequenced in a study of technical replicates of blood from several donors. Sequencing used immunoSEQ multiplex PCR; TCRdb keeps in-frame clones, though not all of them. The sample consists of about 80,000 clones, about 96% of them appearing once. The source material was T cells isolated from PBMCs. The receptors come from a human donor in good health.

The chain links TRBV6-6 to TRBJ2-7; D not certain. The CDR3 is 15 residues long. V was pared by 0 bases and J by 3 bases, with 12 bases between. Per the germline V gene, CDR1 is MNHNY and CDR2 is SVGAGI (reference sequence). The CDR3 loop reads CASSYSLGQFYEQYF. CDR3 DNA sequence: TGTGCCAGCAGTTACTCGCTGGGCCAGTTCTACGAGCAGTACTTC.

This clone came up a few times. The chain recombines TRBV29-1 with TRBJ2-1; TRBD1 matches at 9 bases. The ends lost 4 bases at V and 13 bases at J; junction bases unmatched: 2. The CDR3 loop spans 10 amino acids. From germline, CDR1 is SQVTM and CDR2 ANQGSEA. CDR3 amino acids: CSVGDREQFF. CDR3 DNA sequence: TGCAGCGTTGGGGACAGGGAACAGTTCTTC.

J is TRBJ2-7 and V is TRBV30; D is ambiguous. Per the germline V gene, CDR1 is GTSNPN and CDR2 is SVGIG (reference sequence). The length of the CDR3 is 11 residues. V was clipped by 0 bases and J by 3 bases, with 3 bases between them. The chain's CDR3 is CAWSVIYEQYF. CDR3 DNA: TGTGCCTGGAGTGTCATCTACGAGCAGTACTTC.

The chain has TRBV6-1 and TRBJ2-7, with a possible D match to TRBD2 (6 bases). The CDR3 extends over 13 amino acids. Per the germline V gene, CDR1 is MNHNS and CDR2 is SASEGT. V shed 5 bases and J shed 4 bases, with 12 bases lying between them. The CDR3 reads CASSRRDLYEQYF. The CDR3 DNA reads TGTGCCAGCAGTCGGCGGGATCTGTACGAGCAGTACTTC.

The V call is TRBV7-2, the J call TRBJ2-1; 8 nucleotides match TRBD2. Germline V gives CDR1 SGHTA, CDR2 FQGNSA. Trimming at V came to 7 bases and at J to 1 base, leaving 3 bases not matched to a gene. This CDR3 region has 14 residues. This CDR3 is CASITGGSYNEQFF. The CDR3 DNA sequence: TGTGCCAGCATCACGGGAGGGTCCTACAATGAGCAGTTCTTC. Full variable domain (rest looked up from reference TRBV7-2 and TRBJ2-1): GAGVSQSPSNKVTEKGKDVELRCDPISGHTALYWYRQSLGQGLEFLIYFQGNSAPDKSGLPSDRFSAERTGGSVSTLTIQRTQQEDSAVYLCASITGGSYNEQFFGPGTRLTVL.

This chain joins TRBV4-1 and TRBJ2-2; TRBD1 matches at 7 bases. CDR1 MGHRA and CDR2 YSYEKL come from the germline V gene. This CDR3 has 15 amino acids. The ends lost 3 bases at V and 7 bases at J; junction bases unmatched: 8. The CDR3 protein is CASSHPTGTNGELFF. CDR3 bases: TGCGCCAGCAGCCACCCGACAGGGACGAACGGGGAGCTGTTTTTT.

This chain connects TRBV19 to TRBJ1-1; TRBD1 is a possible D gene (6 bases). The CDR3 length is 13 residues. Germline loops: CDR1 LNHDA, CDR2 SQIVND (reference sequence). V dropped 10 bases and J dropped 10 bases, with 22 bases sitting between them. CDR3 residues: CATSRGKGEGAFF. DNA of the CDR3: TGTGCCACCTCGAGGGGCAAGGGGGAGGGAGCTTTCTTT.

V and J are TRBV6-5 and TRBJ2-7, with D unclear. Germline-derived CDR1 and CDR2 are MNHEY and SVGAGI. This CDR3 contains 15 residues. The V end lost 6 bases, the J end lost 2 bases, and 17 bases lay between the germline ends. Here the CDR3 DNA reads TGTGCCAGCAGCAGAACAGATAACCTACCCTACGAGCAGTACTTC. Its protein is CASSRTDNLPYEQYF.

The chain couples TRBV27 to TRBJ2-7, with 9 bases identical to TRBD1. Germline values: CDR1 MNHEY, CDR2 SMNVEV (reference sequence). V shed 5 bases, J shed 3 bases, and the junction held 11 bases outside the gene matches. The CDR3 is 16 amino acids. The CDR3 bases are TGTGCCAGCAGTCCCGGGACAGGGATGCCTGACTACGAGCAGTACTTC. Encoded protein: CASSPGTGMPDYEQYF.

This clone was picked up one time. The chain links TRBV9 to TRBJ2-6; TRBD1 matches at 9 bases. This CDR3 comprises 18 residues. In germline, CDR1 is SGDLS, CDR2 YYNGEE. Unmatched junction bases numbered 8, after V lost 4 bases and J lost 0 bases. The CDR3 reads CASSPSRDRVSGANVLTF. The CDR3 nucleotides are TGTGCCAGCAGCCCTAGCCGGGACAGGGTCTCTGGGGCCAACGTCCTGACTTTC.

The chain recombines TRBV9 with TRBJ2-7, with D uncertain. The CDR3 length is 14 residues. Germline CDR1 reads SGDLS; CDR2 reads YYNGEE. V lost 1 base to trimming and J lost 6 bases, with 14 bases between them. The CDR3 is CASSVTGVQGEQYF. The CDR3 DNA is TGTGCCAGCAGCGTAACTGGAGTGCAAGGCGAGCAGTACTTC. Drawing the rest from reference TRBV9 and TRBJ2-7, the complete variable domain is DSGVTQTPKHLITATGQRVTLRCSPRSGDLSVYWYQQSLDQGLQFLIQYYNGEERAKGNILERFSAQQFPDLHSELNLSSLELGDSALYFCASSVTGVQGEQYFGPGTRLTVT.

This clone was counted once. This chain uses TRBV5-4 with TRBJ2-4; 9 bases fit TRBD1. V lost 2 bases to trimming and J lost 4 bases; unmatched junction nucleotides: 4. CDR3 size: 15 residues. Germline CDR1 is SGHNT and CDR2 is YYREEE (reference sequence). The CDR3 bases are TGTGCCAGCAGCTTTCCTGGGACAGGGAAAAACATTCAGTACTTC. Translation: CASSFPGTGKNIQYF.

The rearrangement joins TRBV4-2 to TRBJ2-2; 8 nucleotides align to TRBD2. Germline V gene lookup returns CDR1 LGHNA and CDR2 YNFKEQ. This CDR3 contains 17 residues. The ends lost 1 base at V and 0 bases at J; junction bases unmatched: 4. CDR3 sequence: CASSQVAGITNTGELFF. The CDR3, as DNA: TGTGCCAGCAGCCAAGTAGCGGGAATAACGAACACCGGGGAGCTGTTTTTT.

This sequence joins TRBV9 and TRBJ1-4, with 8 bases that match TRBD1. Germline CDR1 is SGDLS and CDR2 is YYNGEE. V was pared by 3 bases and J by 0 bases, with 7 bases of the junction left unmatched. The CDR3 has 17 amino acids. The CDR3, as DNA: TGTGCCAGCAGCGAATACAGGGGGGAGGCAACTAATGAAAAACTGTTTTTT. Amino acids: CASSEYRGEATNEKLFF.